Listed here are 22 T cell receptor beta chains from one sample, sequenced in a study of blood T cells in healthy people across ages. A sample-barcoded 5' primer and a J-beta primer mix were used in a second PCR of roughly 7 to 12 cycles. TCRdb ran MiXCR on the 5' RACE reads and lists one entry per CDR3 protein. The sample lists 850,000 to 950,000 distinct CDR3 sequences, under 30% occurring once. Sample: blood. The receptors were gathered from an elderly woman in good health.

Comments on this clonotype: A much larger clone differs by one base, so this may be a read error. V is TRBV28 and J is TRBJ2-5; no reliable D call. The V end lost 5 bases, the J end lost 4 bases, and 14 bases lay between the germline ends. The CDR3 totals 14 residues. Germline CDR1 is MDHEN and CDR2 is SYDVKM. The CDR3 sequence: CASSPLSRRETQYF. CDR3 sequence (DNA): TGTGCCAGCAGTCCCCTCAGCCGTCGAGAGACCCAGTACTTC.

This clonotype has just a few counts. One base away lies a much larger clone, so this may be a sequencing read error. This chain joins TRBV12-3 or TRBV12-4 and TRBJ2-7; D is uncertain. The CDR3 consists of 12 residues. The ends were cut back, 5 bases at V and 10 bases at J, with 15 bases in the middle. CDR3: CASSTNGEAQYF. The CDR3 DNA reads as TGTGCCAGCAGTACGAATGGAGAGGCCCAGTACTTC.

As regards this clonotype: A much larger clone is a single base away; this may be a read error. The J gene is TRBJ2-1, the V gene TRBV12-3 or TRBV12-4; D gene ambiguous. The CDR3 extends over 13 amino acids. V was clipped by 1 base and J by 6 bases, with 7 bases between them. CDR3 sequence (DNA): TGTGCCAGCAGTTTAGTAAGCCGCAATGAGCAGTTCTTC. It yields the protein CASSLVSRNEQFF.

A few counts support this clonotype. The V and J genes are TRBV20-1 and TRBJ1-2; D remains unclear. Germline CDR1 reads DFQATT; CDR2 reads SNEGSKA (reference sequence). V lost 4 bases to trimming and J lost 6 bases, with 9 bases between them. The CDR3 extends over 11 amino acids. The CDR3 here is CSAKEDDGYTF. As DNA, the CDR3 is TGCAGTGCTAAGGAGGATGATGGCTACACCTTC.

This rearrangement joins TRBV6-1 to TRBJ1-1; D remains unclear. This CDR3 spans 15 amino acids. V lost 1 base, J lost 1 base, and 10 bases lay in between. Germline CDR1 is MNHNS and CDR2 is SASEGT. CDR3 protein: CASSEGSIRNTEAFF. Written as DNA, the CDR3 is TGTGCCAGCAGTGAAGGGAGTATTCGGAACACTGAAGCTTTCTTT.

This clonotype was counted at least ten times. V is TRBV18 and J is TRBJ2-3; the match to TRBD2 covers 7 bases. The CDR3 is made up of 15 amino acids. Germline loops: CDR1 KGHSH, CDR2 LQKENI. Trimming took 4 bases from V and 1 from J; bases not matched to a gene: 5. In nucleotides, the CDR3 is TGTGCCAGCTCACACGGACTAGGAGGCACAGATACGCAGTATTTT. It specifies CASSHGLGGTDTQYF.

The chain recombines TRBV20-1 with TRBJ1-4, with D possibly matching TRBD1 (6 bases). V was cut by 6 bases and J by 8 bases, with 19 bases left in between. Germline V lookup: CDR1 DFQATT, CDR2 SNEGSKA (reference sequence). The CDR3 sequence is 14 residues long. CDR3 loop: CSAGPSGVGEKLFF. CDR3 coding DNA: TGCAGTGCGGGACCGTCAGGGGTTGGGGAAAAACTGTTTTTT.

This clonotype was observed a few times. This sequence joins TRBV28 and TRBJ1-6, with D unresolved. Trimming cost V 7 bases and J 7 bases, with 14 bases left between them. This CDR3 contains 14 residues. CDR1 is MDHEN, CDR2 SYDVKM, per germline. The CDR3 nucleotides read TGTGCCAGCACCCCGCCGGGCCTAAATTCACCCCTCCACTTT. It translates to CASTPPGLNSPLHF.

This clonotype came up many times. The J gene is TRBJ1-2, the V gene TRBV2; D not certain. Germline V gene data show CDR1 as SNHLY and CDR2 as FYNNEI. V shed 6 bases and J shed 8 bases, with 16 bases lying between them. This CDR3 is 13 amino acids long. The CDR3 coding sequence is TGTGCCAGCAGGACCCTCCCCAGTACCGGCTACACCTTC. As protein: CASRTLPSTGYTF.

This clonotype turned up a few times. The V call is TRBV7-9, the J call TRBJ1-2; TRBD1 is a possible D gene (5 bases). The CDR3 runs to 15 residues. Germline V gene lookup returns CDR1 SEHNR and CDR2 FQNEAQ (reference sequence). V lost 2 bases and J 4 bases, leaving 14 bases between the germline ends. This CDR3 is CASSLRSLQGYGYTF. The CDR3 region has the DNA TGTGCCAGCAGCTTAAGGTCACTGCAGGGCTATGGCTACACCTTC.

This clonotype was seen many times. The chain employs TRBV20-1 and TRBJ2-7; 7 nucleotides align to TRBD2. The CDR3 has 16 amino acids. Trimming cost V 3 bases and J 0 bases; bases outside gene matches: 11. Germline values: CDR1 DFQATT, CDR2 SNEGSKA (reference sequence). CDR3 nucleotides: TGCAGTGCTAGCGGGGCGGGGGACGTGAGCTCCTACGAGCAGTACTTC. This encodes CSASGAGDVSSYEQYF.

Turning to this clonotype: A read error is possible here, since a much larger clone lies one base away. The chain uses TRBV19 and TRBJ1-2; tentative D call: TRBD1 (6 bases). With 5 bases removed from V and 7 bases from J, the gap between germline ends came to 20 bases. Germline V gene sequence: CDR1 LNHDA, CDR2 SQIVND (reference sequence). This CDR3 contains 15 residues. The CDR3 DNA is TGTGCCAGTAGTTTCCCCGGGACACTTCACTGTGGCTACACCTTC. The encoded protein is CASSFPGTLHCGYTF. The complete variable domain, with remaining parts taken from reference TRBV19 and TRBJ1-2, reads DGGITQSPKYLFRKEGQNVTLSCEQNLNHDAMYWYRQDPGQGLRLIYYSQIVNDFQKGDIAEGYSVSREKKESFPLTVTSAQKNPTAFYLCASSFPGTLHCGYTFGSGTRLTVV.

CDR3 sequence (DNA): TGTGCCAGCAGTTTATTAGAAGAAGAGACCCAGTACTTC. This translates into CASSLLEEETQYF. J is TRBJ2-5 and V is TRBV12-3 or TRBV12-4, with D uncertain. The CDR3 is 13 amino acids. The V and J ends lost 2 bases and 3 bases respectively, with 7 bases between them.

This CDR3 reads CATSDTSLKGSYNEQYF. The CDR3, as DNA: TGTGCCACCAGTGATACATCACTGAAGGGCTCCTACAATGAGCAGTACTTC. This chain uses TRBV24-1 with TRBJ2-1, with D hard to call. The last part of the DNA fits TRBJ2-7 better; the J call may be wrong. Per germline, CDR1 KGHDR and CDR2 SFDVKD. The CDR3 has 17 residues.

The chain joins TRBV5-6 to TRBJ1-5; 10 bases agree with TRBD1. V lost 4 bases and J lost 5; bases outside the gene matches: 6. The germline V gene encodes CDR1 SGHDT and CDR2 YYEEEE. CDR3 length: 15 amino acids. The CDR3 sequence is CASSLGQGGYQPQHF. In nucleotides, the CDR3 is TGTGCCAGCAGCCTAGGACAGGGGGGTTATCAGCCCCAGCATTTT.

The genes are TRBV9 and TRBJ2-5; D perhaps matches TRBD1 (6 bases). CDR3 size: 16 residues. Trimming cost V 3 bases and J 5 bases, with 20 bases left between them. CDR1 SGDLS and CDR2 YYNGEE come from the germline V gene. The CDR3 coding sequence is TGTGCCAGCAGCGGAGTCACTCCCGGCCAGGGGGAGACCCAGTACTTC. Protein product: CASSGVTPGQGETQYF. Full variable domain (rest looked up from reference TRBV9 and TRBJ2-5): DSGVTQTPKHLITATGQRVTLRCSPRSGDLSVYWYQQSLDQGLQFLIQYYNGEERAKGNILERFSAQQFPDLHSELNLSSLELGDSALYFCASSGVTPGQGETQYFGPGTRLLVL.

This clonotype was counted at least ten times. This sequence joins TRBV14 and TRBJ2-7, with TRBD2 matching over 10 bases. Germline CDR1 and CDR2: SGHDN and FVKESK. This CDR3 is 18 amino acids long. V trimming: 0 bases; J trimming: 4 bases; junction bases outside the gene matches: 12. The CDR3 DNA sequence: TGTGCCAGCAGCCAAGATTTGGGACTAGCGATTAAATGTTACGAGCAGTACTTC. Its protein product is CASSQDLGLAIKCYEQYF.

This clonotype appeared many times. The chain links TRBV7-2 to TRBJ1-2; D is unresolved. This CDR3 region has 15 residues. Per the germline V gene, CDR1 is SGHTA and CDR2 is FQGNSA. Trimming cost V 3 bases and J 2 bases, with 13 bases left between them. The CDR3 loop reads CASSFAGSVNYGYTF. The CDR3 DNA is TGTGCCAGCAGCTTTGCCGGGTCAGTGAACTATGGCTACACCTTC.

The table lists this clonotype with many counts. V and J are TRBV5-1 and TRBJ2-1; 8 bases align to TRBD1. CDR1 is SGHRS and CDR2 is YFSETQ in the germline V gene. J lost 1 base, V lost 4 bases, and 7 bases had no gene match. CDR3 length: 16 residues. CDR3 sequence reads: CASSIPRGPSYNEQFF. The DNA of the CDR3 is TGCGCCAGCAGCATTCCCAGGGGGCCGTCCTACAATGAGCAGTTCTTC.

The chain is built from TRBV6-5 and TRBJ2-3, with D possibly TRBD2 on 5 matching bases. Germline loops: CDR1 MNHEY, CDR2 SVGAGI. CDR3 length: 15 amino acids. With 10 bases removed from V and 0 bases from J, the gap between germline ends came to 17 bases. In DNA, the CDR3 is TGTGCCACCCGTGTGGTGAGGGTTAGCACAGATACGCAGTATTTT. This encodes CATRVVRVSTDTQYF.

The rearrangement uses TRBV7-2 and TRBJ2-5; 11 bases map to TRBD1. The CDR3 extends over 16 amino acids. The junction had 8 bases not matched to a gene; V was cut back by 4 bases and J by 4 bases. Germline V CDR1 and CDR2: SGHTA, FQGNSA. The CDR3 loop reads CASSSEGQGGGETQYF. The CDR3 DNA follows: TGTGCCAGCAGCTCTGAGGGACAGGGGGGGGGAGAGACCCAGTACTTC. Filled out from reference TRBV7-2 and TRBJ2-5, the complete variable domain reads GAGVSQSPSNKVTEKGKDVELRCDPISGHTALYWYRQSLGQGLEFLIYFQGNSAPDKSGLPSDRFSAERTGGSVSTLTIQRTQQEDSAVYLCASSSEGQGGGETQYFGPGTRLLVL.

About this clonotype: A much larger clone differs by one base, so this may be a read error. V and J are TRBV7-2 and TRBJ1-4; 7 bases are a match to TRBD1. This CDR3 has 15 amino acids. The V segment lost 2 bases and the J segment 2 bases; nucleotides outside the gene matches: 2. CDR1 is SGHTA and CDR2 is FQGNSA in the germline V gene. CDR3 protein: CASSLSRGTNEKLFF. DNA of the CDR3: TGTGCCAGCAGCTTAAGCAGGGGGACTAATGAAAAACTGTTTTTT.